This paragraph reports one TCR beta chain. The antigen is not known. CDR1 and CDR2 (germline): SNHLY, FYNNEI. V lost 1 base and J lost 10, with 5 bases in between. This CDR3 has 11 amino acids. Via MiXCR, TCRdb re-called the reads, giving one row per CDR3 protein. The sample yields 150,000 to 200,000 distinct CDR3 sequences, about 28% seen once. This entry comes from a study of T cell repertoires in cytomegalovirus infection. Study-level background: Both a matching HLA type and CMV infection were indicated by public TCR beta signatures. Study-level findings and limits: HLA-C-restricted CMV clonotypes gave the most frequent clonotype in two of eight donors. Identification of carriers of CMV plus the relevant HLA was performed using cumulative public TCR beta family frequency.

What was sequenced was PBMCs. This sequence was found in a human donor in good health (CMV status not recorded). Some clones in this sample may be carry-over from other donors' samples. The rearrangement joins TRBV2 to TRBJ2-1, with D uncertain. The CDR3 loop reads CASSEGREQFF. The CDR3 nucleotides read TGTGCCAGCAGTGAAGGGAGAGAGCAGTTCTTC.